What follows is one TCR beta chain and its context. Antigen: not known. CDR3 length: 16 residues. CDR1 is SGHVS, CDR2 FNYEAQ, per germline. TCR beta cDNA was generated via 5'RACE template switching incorporating UMIs. Following a re-call of the 5' RACE reads, TCRdb has one entry per CDR3 protein and lacks DNA. There are 500,000 to 700,000 distinct CDR3 sequences in the sample, with approximately 3.6% held by the top ten. These data are taken from a study of T cells expressing NK-cell markers. Study-wide background: Most of the eight sequenced donors were classified as HCMV-seropositive, and one was classified as seronegative. Study-level points and caveats: Clarity on HCMV specificity was lacking for the expanded NKG2C+ T cell clones.

The sample was blood T cells: a sorted CD56 or NKG2C T cell subset, CD4+ or CD8+ T cells, or bulk PBMC T cells (not recorded which). This sequence was found in a man aged 18 to 30 in good health. The V gene is TRBV7-6, the J gene TRBJ1-1. The CDR3 reads CASSPVSPRGNTEAFF.